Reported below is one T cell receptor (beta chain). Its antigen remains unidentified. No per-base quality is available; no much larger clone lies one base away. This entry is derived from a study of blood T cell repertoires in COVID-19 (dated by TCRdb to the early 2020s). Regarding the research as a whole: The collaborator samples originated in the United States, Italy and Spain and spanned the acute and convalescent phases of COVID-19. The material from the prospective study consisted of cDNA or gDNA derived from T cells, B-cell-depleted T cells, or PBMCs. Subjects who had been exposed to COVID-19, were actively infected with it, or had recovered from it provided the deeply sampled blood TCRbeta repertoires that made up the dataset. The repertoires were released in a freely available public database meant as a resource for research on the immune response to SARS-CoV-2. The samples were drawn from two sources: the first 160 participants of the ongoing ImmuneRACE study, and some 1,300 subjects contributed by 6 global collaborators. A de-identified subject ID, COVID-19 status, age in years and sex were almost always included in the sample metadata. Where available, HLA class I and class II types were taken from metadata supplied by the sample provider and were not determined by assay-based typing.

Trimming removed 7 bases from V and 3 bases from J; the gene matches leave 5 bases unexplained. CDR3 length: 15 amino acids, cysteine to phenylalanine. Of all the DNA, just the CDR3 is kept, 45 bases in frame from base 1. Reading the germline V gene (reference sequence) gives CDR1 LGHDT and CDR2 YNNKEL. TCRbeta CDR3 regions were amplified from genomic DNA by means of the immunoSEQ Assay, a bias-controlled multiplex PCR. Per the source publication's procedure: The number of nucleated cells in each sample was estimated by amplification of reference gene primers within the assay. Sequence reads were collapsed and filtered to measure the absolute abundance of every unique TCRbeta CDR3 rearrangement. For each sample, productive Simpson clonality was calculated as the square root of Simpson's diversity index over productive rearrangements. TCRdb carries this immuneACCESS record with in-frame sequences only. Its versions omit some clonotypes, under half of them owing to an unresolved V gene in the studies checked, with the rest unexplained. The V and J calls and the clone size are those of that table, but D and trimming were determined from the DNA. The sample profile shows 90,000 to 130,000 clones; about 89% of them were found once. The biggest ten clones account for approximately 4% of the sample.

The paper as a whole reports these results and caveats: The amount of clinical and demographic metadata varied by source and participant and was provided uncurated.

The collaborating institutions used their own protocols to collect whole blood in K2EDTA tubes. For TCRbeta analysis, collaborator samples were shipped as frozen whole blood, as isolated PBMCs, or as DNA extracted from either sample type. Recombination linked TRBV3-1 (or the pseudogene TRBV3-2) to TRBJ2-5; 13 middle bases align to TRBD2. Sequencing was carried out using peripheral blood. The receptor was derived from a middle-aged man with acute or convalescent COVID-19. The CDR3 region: CASNPGTSGEETQYF. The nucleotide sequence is TGTGCCAGCAATCCCGGGACTAGCGGGGAAGAGACCCAGTACTTC.